A few counts support the clone carrying this T cell receptor (beta chain). Its antigen is not identified. CD8+CD57+ cell expansion, shown by flow cytometry, had occurred in the patients selected for sequencing. After removal of 4 bases from V and 3 bases from J, the junction contained 4 bases not matched to a gene. Germline CDR1 reads DFQATT; CDR2 reads SNEGSKA (reference sequence). This CDR3 is built from 14 residues. This entry belongs to a study of CD8+CD57+ T cells in acquired aplastic anemia. Study outcomes and limitations: Patients had CD8+CD57+ cells showing lower diversity than total CD4+ and CD8+ pools.

CDR3 and TCR beta VDJ profiling relied on a genomic DNA template. TCRdb ran MiXCR on the reads and lists one entry per CDR3 protein. The profile shows around 19,000 distinct CDR3 sequences, under 40% of them singletons. Sequenced sample: CD8+CD57+ T cells sorted from PBMCs. Indicated subset: bead-enriched CD8+CD57+ effector memory T cells from SAA patients. This sequence originates from a human donor with aplastic anemia. The chain uses TRBV20-1 and TRBJ2-2; 8 bases are shared with TRBD2. The CDR3 DNA reads as TGCAGTGCTAAGGGACTAGACGACACCGGGGAGCTGTTTTTT. It codes for CSAKGLDDTGELFF.